This TCR beta chain was observed in a study of T cell responses to AZD1222 COVID-19 vaccine. Study conclusions and caveats: Nearly half of spike-specific TCRs reportedly go after variant regions that carry no mutations. Regions 160-218 and 743-854 held dominance among vaccine-associated CD4 TCRs, which spanned spike. The study identified only six AZD1222 recipients as seropositive at baseline.

The repertoire was sequenced with immunoSEQ multiplex PCR; TCRdb's copy has only in-frame clones and lacks some. Among some 94,000 clones listed, about 90% were seen once. For this clone: The target antigen is unknown.

Germline V CDR1 and CDR2: LGHNA, YNFKEQ. V was clipped by 4 bases and J by 4 bases; unmatched bases: 6. This CDR3 has 16 residues. The source of this sequence is an adult in good health. Specimen: peripheral blood, collected on day 0 of AZD1222 vaccination. J is TRBJ2-3 and V is TRBV4-2, with 12 positions matching TRBD2. The CDR3 region has the DNA TGTGCCAGCAGCCTATCTAGCGGGGGGGCCTCAGATACGCAGTATTTT. Translating gives CASSLSSGGASDTQYF.